These T cell receptor beta chains were read from a single sample in a study of blood T cell repertoires in COVID-19. Profiling relied on immunoSEQ multiplex PCR, and the TCRdb table lists in-frame clones only, not all of them. The table lists 100,000 to 150,000 clones, 70% to 90% of them singletons. The material sequenced was peripheral blood. These TCRs come from a woman over 75 with acute or convalescent COVID-19. Each CDR3 is given with its conserved first and last residue. A D gene is named only where the DNA matches it firmly. Clone size is shown for a subset of rows, as once, few, many or a class of expanded clone.

clone_size	v_call	j_call	d_call	cdr3_nt	cdr3_aa
NA	TRBV19	TRBJ1-2	NA	TGTGCCAGTAGTGACCAAACAGGGTCCGGTGGCTACACCTTC	CASSDQTGSGGYTF
NA	TRBV5-1	TRBJ1-2	TRBD1	TGCGCCAGCAGCCCCGGGGTGGACAGGGCTACCTATGGCTACACCTTC	CASSPGVDRATYGYTF
once	TRBV19	TRBJ1-4	TRBD1	TGTGCCAGTAGTATACCACCAGACAGGGCAACTAATGAAAAACTGTTTTTT	CASSIPPDRATNEKLFF
NA	TRBV4-2	TRBJ1-2	TRBD1	TGTGCCAGCAGCCAAGACCGACAGGGGTGGATAGGCTATGGCTACACCTTC	CASSQDRQGWIGYGYTF
NA	TRBV6-5	TRBJ2-1	NA	TGTGCCAGCAGTTCTCCGGGGAATGAGCAGTTCTTC	CASSSPGNEQFF
NA	TRBV7-9	TRBJ1-2	NA	TGTGCCAGCAGCTTAGGGGCCGTGGACTATGGCTACACCTTC	CASSLGAVDYGYTF
NA	TRBV11-1	TRBJ2-5	NA	TGTGCCAGCAGCTTAGGAGCCTTATCCTCCCCAGAGACCCAGTACTTC	CASSLGALSSPETQYF
NA	TRBV6-5	TRBJ1-6	NA	TGTGCCAGCAGTCCCGGCGGGGTACAAGCACCCCTCCACTTT	CASSPGGVQAPLHF
NA	TRBV6-4	TRBJ2-7	NA	TGTGCCAGCAGTGACCGAGAAAAAGACTCCTACGAGCAGTACTTC	CASSDREKDSYEQYF
NA	TRBV4-1	TRBJ2-7	TRBD2	TGCGCCAGCAGCCAAGCTAGCGGCACCTACGAGCAGTACTTC	CASSQASGTYEQYF
NA	TRBV11-3	TRBJ2-3	NA	TGTGCCAGCAGTTTGGCTCGTAGCACAGATACGCAGTATTTT	CASSLARSTDTQYF
once	TRBV6-6	TRBJ1-3	TRBD1	TGTGCCAGCAGAACGACAGGGTCCTCTGGAAACACCATATATTTT	CASRTTGSSGNTIYF
NA	TRBV4-1	TRBJ2-7	TRBD1	TGCGCCAGCAGCCAATTCGGGACAGGGTACGAGCAGTACTTC	CASSQFGTGYEQYF
NA	TRBV5-1	TRBJ2-2	TRBD1	TGCGCCAGCAGCTTGAGGGACAGGGCGGCCGGCGGGGAGCTGTTTTTT	CASSLRDRAAGGELFF
NA	TRBV28	TRBJ1-2	NA	TGTGCCAGCAGTCCATACCCTAACAGGGAGAACTATGGCTACACCTTC	CASSPYPNRENYGYTF
NA	TRBV5-4	TRBJ2-2	NA	TGTGCCAGCAGCTTGGACTACGGTAACACCGGGGAGCTGTTTTTT	CASSLDYGNTGELFF
NA	TRBV5-1	TRBJ2-7	NA	TGCGCCAGCAGCTTGGGAGCGGTTCCCACCCACGAGCAGTACTTC	CASSLGAVPTHEQYF
once	TRBV4-2	TRBJ2-1	TRBD2	TGTGCCAGCAGCCAAGGGACTAGCGGGGGGGGGCAGTTCTTC	CASSQGTSGGGQFF
NA	TRBV18	TRBJ2-7	NA	TGTGCCAGCTCACCACCACACAGCTCCTACGAGCAGTACTTC	CASSPPHSSYEQYF
NA	TRBV10-3	TRBJ1-1	NA	TGTGCCATCAGTGAGTCAAGAGTCCTAGGCACTGAAGCTTTCTTT	CAISESRVLGTEAFF
NA	TRBV9	TRBJ2-3	TRBD2	TGTGCCAGCAGCGTAGGGCGGGGGGGTTCAGATACGCAGTATTTT	CASSVGRGGSDTQYF
NA	TRBV11-1	TRBJ2-1	NA	TGTGCCAGCAGCTTAAACAGGTGGAATGAGCAGTTCTTC	CASSLNRWNEQFF
NA	TRBV7-8	TRBJ1-1	TRBD1	TGTGCCAGCAGCGGGGGGAACTCAGGGGGCACTGAAGCTTTCTTT	CASSGGNSGGTEAFF
NA	TRBV10-3	TRBJ2-7	TRBD1	TGTGCCATCAGTGACAGGGACAGGGGGCTTGGGTACGAGCAGTACTTC	CAISDRDRGLGYEQYF
NA	TRBV6-6	TRBJ1-2	TRBD1	TGTGCCAGCAGACAAGACAGGGACCCTAACTATGGCTACACCTTC	CASRQDRDPNYGYTF
NA	TRBV19	TRBJ1-1	TRBD1	TGTGCCAGTAGTCCGGAACAGGGGCCGAAGGCTTTCTTT	CASSPEQGPKAFF
NA	TRBV9	TRBJ2-3	TRBD2	TGTGCCAGCAGCATTCTCACTAGCGGGGGGGCCGTAGATACGCAGTATTTT	CASSILTSGGAVDTQYF
NA	TRBV28	TRBJ2-7	TRBD2	TGTGCCAGCAGTTTATGGCCTAGCGGGAGGGCCCCCTACGAGCAGTACTTC	CASSLWPSGRAPYEQYF
NA	TRBV6-5	TRBJ2-5	NA	TGTGCCAGCAGTCATACAGGGTCCCAAGAGACCCAGTACTTC	CASSHTGSQETQYF
NA	TRBV19	TRBJ2-2	NA	TGTGCCAGTAGTAAACCTACAGTAAACACCGGGGAGCTGTTTTTT	CASSKPTVNTGELFF
NA	TRBV6-1	TRBJ1-5	NA	TGTGCCAGCAGTGAAATATTTTCTAACCGTCGTCAACAGCCCCAGCATTTT	CASSEIFSNRRQQPQHF
NA	TRBV12-3/TRBV12-4	TRBJ2-1	NA	TGTGCCAGCAGTATAACTGGGGCAAATGAGCAGTTCTTC	CASSITGANEQFF